This TCR beta chain was obtained from a study of cytomegalovirus exposure and HLA in healthy donors. The germline gives CDR1 KGHSH, CDR2 LQKENI. The CDR3 extends over 15 amino acids. V lost 7 bases, J lost 5 bases, and 13 bases stayed unmatched. Researchers ran the PCR with 60 Vbeta and 13 Jbeta primers. Data came from immunoSEQ multiplex PCR; TCRdb stores just in-frame clones and leaves some out. The repertoire has about 41,000 clones, roughly 80% of them found once; the top ten carry approximately 3%. Sequenced material: PBMCs. The sequence derives from a man between 45 and 60 years old in good health and CMV-seronegative. The chain uses TRBV18 and TRBJ2-5; 7 bases fit TRBD1. CDR3 loop: CASLPGTASGETQYF. The CDR3 nucleotides are TGTGCCAGCTTACCCGGGACAGCATCAGGGGAGACCCAGTACTTC. The whole variable domain, remainder taken from reference TRBV18 and TRBJ2-5, is NAGVMQNPRHLVRRRGQEARLRCSPMKGHSHVYWYRQLPEEGLKFMVYLQKENIIDESGMPKERFSAEFPKEGPSILRIQQVVRGDSAAYFCASLPGTASGETQYFGPGTRLLVL.